This entry describes one T cell receptor (beta chain). These data originate in a study of blood T cell repertoires in COVID-19. Study details: Italy, Spain and the United States were the sources of the convalescent and acute COVID-19 samples. PBMCs, B-cell-depleted T cells, or T cells were the source of the cDNA or gDNA that made up the material.

Between the trimmed V and J ends, which lost 0 bases and 0 bases, there was a span of 9 bases. The length of the CDR3 is 17 residues. Germline lookup yields CDR1 MGHRA and CDR2 YSYEKL. As originally analysed: Reference gene primer amplification gave nucleated cell count estimates. Measured with immunoSEQ multiplex PCR; TCRdb has only the in-frame clones, and not every one. The V and J calls and clone size are taken from that table; D and trimming were inferred from the DNA. The data contain fewer than 100,000 clones, approximately 90% of them singletons. The sample taken for sequencing was peripheral blood. The receptor was isolated from a human donor in a cohort sampled during active COVID-19. V usage is TRBV4-1 and J usage is TRBJ1-6; no clear D gene. DNA for the CDR3: TGCGCCAGCAGCCAAGAAACCCCAGACTCCTATAATTCACCCCTCCACTTT. The encoded protein is CASSQETPDSYNSPLHF.